Below are 5 T cell receptor beta chains sequenced from a single sample in a study of CD8+CD57+ T cells in acquired aplastic anemia. Using genomic DNA as the template, TCR beta VDJ and CDR3 profiling was carried out. TCRdb reprocessed the reads with MiXCR, giving one entry per CDR3 protein. The sample comprises about 200,000 distinct CDR3 sequences, less than 75% of which are singletons, and roughly 61% rests with the top ten. Sequencing involved patients with CD8+CD57+ cell expansion previously shown by flow cytometry. Material for sequencing was sorted CD4+, CD8+, or CD8+CD57+ T cells (not recorded which) from PBMCs. The receptors were gathered from a human donor with aplastic anemia.

The chain carries TRBV7-9 and TRBJ1-5; D is unclear. V was pared by 1 base and J by 3 bases, with 10 bases between. This CDR3 is built from 15 residues. Germline CDR1 and CDR2: SEHNR and FQNEAQ (reference sequence). CDR3 in DNA: TGTGCCAGCAGCTTAGGGACGGATGACAATCAGCCCCAGCATTTT. This sequence encodes CASSLGTDDNQPQHF.

This clonotype was picked up a small number of times. The chain carries TRBV24-1 and TRBJ2-5, with 8 bases lining up with TRBD1. The V gene's germline CDR1 is KGHDR and CDR2 SFDVKD. There are 15 residues in the CDR3. The trim removed 4 bases at V and 2 bases at J, leaving 5 bases unmatched. The CDR3 reads CATSEAGTGQETQYF. CDR3 in DNA: TGTGCCACCAGTGAGGCCGGGACAGGACAAGAGACCCAGTACTTC.

This clonotype was observed a handful of times. The chain recombines TRBV10-3 with TRBJ2-2; 7 bases align to TRBD2. Germline values: CDR1 ENHRY, CDR2 SYGVKD. The V segment lost 11 bases and the J segment 3 bases; nucleotides outside the gene matches: 15. The CDR3 has 16 amino acids. The CDR3 loop reads CAATRQSGGDTGELFF. The CDR3, as DNA: TGTGCCGCCACTCGGCAGTCGGGAGGAGACACCGGGGAGCTGTTTTTT.

This clonotype was observed a few times. The chain carries TRBV7-2 and TRBJ2-7; D may be TRBD1 (6 bases). This CDR3 spans 15 amino acids. CDR1 SGHTA and CDR2 FQGNSA come from the germline V gene. Trimming pared 6 bases from V and 2 bases from J, leaving 17 bases between. Here the CDR3 reads CASSSRSGQPYEQYF. CDR3 nucleotides: TGTGCCAGCAGTTCTCGGAGTGGACAGCCCTACGAGCAGTACTTC.

This chain links TRBV4-1 with TRBJ2-5, with D hard to call. Germline V gene lookup returns CDR1 MGHRA and CDR2 YSYEKL. Trimming shortened V by 5 bases and J by 0 bases, and 13 bases separated the two germline ends. The CDR3 is 15 amino acids. The CDR3 loop is CASSFRFTYQETQYF. CDR3 sequence (DNA): TGCGCCAGCAGCTTTCGCTTTACGTACCAAGAGACCCAGTACTTC.